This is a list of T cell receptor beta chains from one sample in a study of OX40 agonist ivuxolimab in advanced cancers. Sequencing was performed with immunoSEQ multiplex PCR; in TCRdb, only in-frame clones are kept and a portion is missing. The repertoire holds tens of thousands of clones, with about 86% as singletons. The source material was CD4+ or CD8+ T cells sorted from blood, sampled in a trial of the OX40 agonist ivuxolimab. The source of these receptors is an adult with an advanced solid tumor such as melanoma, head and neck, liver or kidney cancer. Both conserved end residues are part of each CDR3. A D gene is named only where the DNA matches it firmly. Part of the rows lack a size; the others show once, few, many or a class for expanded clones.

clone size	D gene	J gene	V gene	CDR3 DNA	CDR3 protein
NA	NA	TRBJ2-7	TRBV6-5	TGTGCCAGCAGTTACTCGATGACCGAACTATCCTACGAGCAGTACTTC	CASSYSMTELSYEQYF
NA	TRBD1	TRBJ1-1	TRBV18	TGTGCCAGCTCCCGTCCGGGACAGGGGGTAACTAAAGCTTTCTTT	CASSRPGQGVTKAFF
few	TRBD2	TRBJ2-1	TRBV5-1	TGCGCCAGCAGCTTGGGGGGACTAGCGGGGTACAATGAGCAGTTCTTC	CASSLGGLAGYNEQFF
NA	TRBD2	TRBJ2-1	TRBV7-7	TGTGCTAGCAGCTTTGGGACTAGCGGGAGATCCTACAATGAGCAGTTCTTC	CASSFGTSGRSYNEQFF
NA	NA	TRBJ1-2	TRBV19	TGTGCCAGCTTCCAGGACAGCTTCCATGGCTACACCTTC	CASFQDSFHGYTF
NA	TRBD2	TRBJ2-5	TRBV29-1	TGCAGCGCAAGACCCACCGGGGGGGAGACCCAGTACTTC	CSARPTGGETQYF
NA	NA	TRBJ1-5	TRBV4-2	TGTGCCAGCAGCCCCCAATATAGCAATCAGCCCCAGCATTTT	CASSPQYSNQPQHF
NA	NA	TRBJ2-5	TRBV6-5	TGTGCCAGCACTTTCCAGGGAGGAGAGACCCAGTACTTC	CASTFQGGETQYF
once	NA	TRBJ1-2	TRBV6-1	TGTGCCAGCGAAGGCTACACCTTC	CASEGYTF
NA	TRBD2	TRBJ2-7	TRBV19	TGTGCCAGTAGTGTTTTAGCGGGAGGTATCTACGAGCAGTACTTC	CASSVLAGGIYEQYF
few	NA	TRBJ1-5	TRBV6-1	TGTGCCAGCAGTGAAGGGAGGCATCAGCCCCAGCATTTT	CASSEGRHQPQHF
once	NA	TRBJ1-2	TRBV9	TGTGCCAGCAGGAGCGGAGGCAATACTAGACACACTAACTATGGCTACACCTTC	CASRSGGNTRHTNYGYTF
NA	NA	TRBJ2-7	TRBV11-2	TGTGCCAGCAGCTCGGGACTCGTGCGGTACTTC	CASSSGLVRYF
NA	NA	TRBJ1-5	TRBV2	TGTGCCAGCAGCCCAGAGTCCCGGGGCAATCAGCCCCAGCATTTT	CASSPESRGNQPQHF
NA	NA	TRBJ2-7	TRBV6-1	TGTGCCAGCCTACACGGCGAGCAGTACTTC	CASLHGEQYF
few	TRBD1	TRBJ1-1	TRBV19	TGTGCCAGTAGTACCGGGACAGGGAACACTGAAGCTTTCTTT	CASSTGTGNTEAFF
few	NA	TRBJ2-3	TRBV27	TGTGCCACCCGGCTAATGTTAGGGGTAGATACGCAGTATTTT	CATRLMLGVDTQYF
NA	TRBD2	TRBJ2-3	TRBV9	TGTGCCAGCAGCGTAAGGATGAGCGGGAGTAACACAGATACGCAGTATTTT	CASSVRMSGSNTDTQYF
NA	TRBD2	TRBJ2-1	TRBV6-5	TGTGCCAGCAGTTGGGGACTAGCGGGCTACAATGAGCAGTTCTTC	CASSWGLAGYNEQFF
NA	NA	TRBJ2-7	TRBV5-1	TGCGCCAGCAGCTCCGCCGTTAACAGGGCTAACGAGCAGTACTTC	CASSSAVNRANEQYF
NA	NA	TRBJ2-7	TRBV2	TGTGCCAGCAGTGCGGGCAGGGCTTCAGCGGAGCAGTACTTC	CASSAGRASAEQYF